This T cell receptor (beta chain) is drawn from a study of T cells in Graves' hyperthyroidism and ophthalmopathy (dated by TCRdb to the late 2010s). Describing the broader study: Peripheral blood samples were taken at the time of initial diagnosis, prior to any treatment. To identify TCR V-J signatures that set the groups apart, the researchers used a discovery cohort of about a hundred patients, made up of around 42 with Graves' ophthalmopathy and about 60 with stable Graves' hyperthyroidism. The paper reports TCR Vbeta CDR3 sequencing of approximately 140 peripheral blood samples: 43 ophthalmopathy, over 70 hyperthyroidism and around 17 progressor patients. Prospective prediction of ophthalmopathy was tested in an independent validation cohort consisting of roughly 20 hyperthyroidism patients and approximately 16 patients who later progressed to ophthalmopathy. In addition, the study compared T-cell repertoires in thyroid tissue and in blood from a handful of Graves' hyperthyroidism patients. For training and testing, the 100 patients in the discovery cohort were randomly divided in a 7:3 ratio. Once sampling was done, hyperthyroidism patients were given methimazole at a starting dose of 30 mg daily, whereas ophthalmopathy patients were given high-dose intravenous methylprednisolone.

The TCR beta CDR3 regions were amplified from RNA transcripts. The first round of RT-PCR for the TCR CDR3 was performed with the HTBI primer set and the Qiagen OneStep RT-PCR kit. A second multiplex PCR round built the libraries, followed by size selection and purification. Paired-end sequencing of the libraries was performed with 100 bp reads on an Illumina HiSeq2000. Per the original workflow: Raw data were processed with SOAPnuke, discarding reads with adapters, uncalled bases, mean Phred below 15, or no exact constant-primer or identifier match. COPE v1.2.5 was used to merge high-quality paired reads, and clonotypes were defined as unique nucleotide sequences. MiTCR v1.1 was used to align the clonotypes against IMGT TRBV, TRBD and TRBJ reference segments. The analysis included only V-J combinations with a frequency above 0.0001, which together covered roughly 99% of the repertoires. A TCS score was defined as the ratio between F50 (clonal expansion) and ExV (chaos), using BLOSUM62-based TCRdist between CDR3 peptides within each V-J. Welch's t-statistics and random forest reduced roughly 530 V-J features to 13, which were used in a naive Bayes classifier (R e1071). TCRdb ran its own pipeline on the public reads, namely fastp trimming at Q25 and MiXCR clone calling, and kept in-frame beta chains. Every entry covers one CDR3 protein and lists the most common genes and DNA from its rows. These V and J calls derive from TCRdb rather than the authors' analysis. This sample lists fewer than 450,000 distinct CDR3 sequences; approximately 17% were detected once. Of the sample, 30% to 35% falls within the top ten clones.

Results the study describes overall, beyond this receptor: Most expanded thyroid clonotypes (frequency above 0.001) were also found in blood, which suggests that blood repertoires may mirror thyroid immune responses. During validation, the model predicted progression to ophthalmopathy a median of around six months ahead of onset, with almost 71% sensitivity and around 73% specificity. No statistical method was used to set the sample size in advance, and investigators knew the group allocation. In cross-validation, a model built on a 13 V-J signature told ophthalmopathy apart from stable hyperthyroidism with roughly 87% sensitivity and approximately 84% specificity, and in testing the same model reached 80%/75%.

Hyperthyroidism patients were aged 18 to 65 years and newly diagnosed, with disease duration of less than 2 months. The study excluded patients with uncontrolled infections, other autoimmune diseases, pregnancy or lactation. Diagnoses were based on clinical symptoms, serum thyroxine and TRAb, thyroid ultrasound and orbital computed tomography. For progressor patients, blood was drawn at the first diagnosis of hyperthyroidism, before any ophthalmopathy symptoms had appeared. Ficoll-Paque density gradient centrifugation was used to isolate PBMCs from about 9.4 ml of fresh peripheral blood. Patients classed as progressors first received a Graves' hyperthyroidism diagnosis and then went on to develop ophthalmopathy during follow-up. Trizol reagent was used to extract total RNA, and RNA quality was then checked on an Agilent 2100 Bioanalyzer. As to this clonotype: Which antigen it targets is not known. Base-call qualities are not available, and no considerably larger clone is one nucleotide away.

Spanning cysteine to phenylalanine, the CDR3 consists of 15 amino acids. This entry keeps only the CDR3 DNA: 45 bases, framed from base 1. CDR1 SGHKS and CDR2 YYEKEE were looked up in the germline V gene (reference sequence). The germline V end is reduced by 4 bases and the J end by 3 bases; junction bases left unmatched: 8. The receptor chain draws on TRBV5-5 and TRBJ1-2; TRBD1 agrees with 8 junctional bases. Source material: blood. This receptor was identified in a woman in her 30s with Graves' hyperthyroidism that later progressed to Graves' ophthalmopathy. The DNA sequence reads TGTGCCAGCAGCGAAAACGGACAGGGTTACTATGGCTACACCTTC. This yields the protein CASSENGQGYYGYTF. Extended through the reference TRBV5-5 and TRBJ1-2 proteins, this CDR3 yields the full variable domain: DAGVTQSPTHLIKTRGQQVTLRCSPISGHKSVSWYQQVLGQGPQFIFQYYEKEERGRGNFPDRFSARQFPNYSSELNVNALLLGDSALYLCASSENGQGYYGYTFGSGTRLTVV.